This T cell receptor (beta chain) was recovered during a study of human versus mouse CDR3 diversity and MHC coevolution. With 4 bases clipped from V and 0 bases from J, the junction kept 20 bases outside the gene matches. This CDR3 comprises 21 residues. In germline, CDR1 is SGDLS, CDR2 YYNGEE. TCRdb's table, derived via immunoSEQ multiplex PCR, lists solely in-frame clones and lacks some. In the table there are just under 60,000 clones, 94% of which are singletons. Sequencing input: naive CD4+ T cells from blood. Noted subset: CD45RO-negative CD62L-positive naive CD4 T cells. The receptor comes from a person aged 55 to 70 in good health. The genes are TRBV9 and TRBJ2-1, with TRBD1 matching 9 bases. The CDR3 nucleotides read TGTGCCAGCAGCTCCCACCCTCAAGGGGACAGGGTGGAAGGCTCCTACAATGAGCAGTTCTTC. Its protein is CASSSHPQGDRVEGSYNEQFF.